This is a list of T cell receptor beta chains from one sample in a study of a mutant IDH1 vaccine in newly diagnosed glioma. Assay: immunoSEQ multiplex PCR; the TCRdb copy retains only in-frame clones and omits some. The sample gives 20,000 to 25,000 clones, 70% to 90% of which show up once; around 5.8% is in the top ten. The source material was PBMCs, sampled from a glioma patient treated with radiotherapy, temozolomide or both. The receptors come from a middle-aged man with glioma. CDR3s include the opening cysteine and the closing phenylalanine or tryptophan. The D gene is left open where the match is weak. Rows may omit the clone size; those that give it use once, few, many or a size class.

D: TRBD1; J: TRBJ1-2; V: TRBV5-1; size: -; DNA: TGCGCCAGCAGCGTCGAGACAGGGGGGTATGGCTACACCTTC; CDR3: CASSVETGGYGYTF
D: TRBD1; J: TRBJ2-7; V: TRBV5-6; size: few; DNA: TGTGCCAGCAGCCCAGGGACAGGCTCCAGGGAGCAGTACTTC; CDR3: CASSPGTGSREQYF
D: -; J: TRBJ2-7; V: TRBV6-6; size: -; DNA: TGTGCCAGCAGTTACTGGATCACATACGAGCAGTACTTC; CDR3: CASSYWITYEQYF
D: TRBD1; J: TRBJ1-5; V: TRBV7-9; size: -; DNA: TGTGCCAGCAGCCCGGGACAGGGAGACAATCAGCCCCAGCATTTT; CDR3: CASSPGQGDNQPQHF
D: -; J: TRBJ2-2; V: TRBV5-6; size: -; DNA: TGTGCCAGCAGCTCTCGTCAGGGGAACACCGGGGAGCTGTTTTTT; CDR3: CASSSRQGNTGELFF
D: -; J: TRBJ2-7; V: TRBV14; size: -; DNA: TGTGCCAGCAGCCGTGATTTAAGTCCGGGGTACTCCTACGAGCAGTACTTC; CDR3: CASSRDLSPGYSYEQYF
D: -; J: TRBJ1-2; V: TRBV14; size: -; DNA: TGTGCCAGCAGCCAGACTCGGCCCGGGGAGGGCTACACCTTC; CDR3: CASSQTRPGEGYTF
D: TRBD2; J: TRBJ2-7; V: TRBV10-3; size: few; DNA: TGTGCCATCAGTGAGGGCGGGAGGTTGCTCTACGAGCAGTACTTC; CDR3: CAISEGGRLLYEQYF
D: -; J: TRBJ1-1; V: TRBV25-1; size: few; DNA: TGTGCCAGCAGTGAGAAGGTCGGGGTATACGCTTTCTTT; CDR3: CASSEKVGVYAFF
D: TRBD2; J: TRBJ2-3; V: TRBV10-3; size: -; DNA: TGTGCCATCAGCGGGGGGACTAGCGGGGATGCTACGCAGTATTTT; CDR3: CAISGGTSGDATQYF
D: TRBD2; J: TRBJ2-7; V: TRBV10-3; size: -; DNA: TGTGCCATCAGTGAGTCCGCCTTCGGGACTAGCAAAAAGTACGAGCAGTACTTC; CDR3: CAISESAFGTSKKYEQYF
D: TRBD1; J: TRBJ1-4; V: TRBV5-1; size: -; DNA: TGCGCCAGCAGCGGGGGACAGGGGAGCGAAAAACTGTTTTTT; CDR3: CASSGGQGSEKLFF
D: -; J: TRBJ2-7; V: TRBV11-1; size: -; DNA: TGTGCCAGCAGCTCCTGGACATCCTACGAGCAGTACTTC; CDR3: CASSSWTSYEQYF
D: -; J: TRBJ2-3; V: TRBV29-1; size: -; DNA: TGCAGCGCATCGAGCACATCGAGCACAGATACGCAGTATTTT; CDR3: CSASSTSSTDTQYF
D: TRBD1; J: TRBJ1-1; V: TRBV5-1; size: -; DNA: TGCGCCAGCAGCTTTGGGACAGGGAACACTGAAGCTTTCTTT; CDR3: CASSFGTGNTEAFF
D: -; J: TRBJ1-1; V: TRBV19; size: -; DNA: TGTGCCAGTAGTATACTCCAGGTGAACACTGAAGCTTTCTTT; CDR3: CASSILQVNTEAFF
D: -; J: TRBJ2-5; V: TRBV10-3; size: -; DNA: TGTGCCATCAGTGGGGGTAGTCAAGAGACCCAGTACTTC; CDR3: CAISGGSQETQYF
D: TRBD2; J: TRBJ2-3; V: TRBV29-1; size: -; DNA: TGCAGCGCGCTTTATAGCGGGGGGGGTTCCGATACGCAGTATTTT; CDR3: CSALYSGGGSDTQYF